Below, one TCR beta chain is given with its context. Germline is not matched at one junction end, which may reflect a read error. The data stem from a study of OX40 agonist ivuxolimab in advanced cancers. Assay: immunoSEQ multiplex PCR; the TCRdb copy retains only in-frame clones and omits some. The sample holds fewer than 55,000 clones, 80% to 90% seen once. Germline CDR1 is SGHAT and CDR2 is FQNNGV. The CDR3 runs to 18 residues. The chain links TRBV11-2 to TRBJ2-5, with D possibly called TRBD1 or TRBD2 (7 bases each). The sample consisted of CD4+ or CD8+ T cells sorted from blood, taken in a trial of the OX40 agonist ivuxolimab. The receptor was isolated from an adult with an advanced solid tumor such as melanoma, head and neck, liver or kidney cancer. The CDR3 spells CASTLQWAGQGEGETQYF. The CDR3 DNA reads as TGTGCCAGCACCTTACAGTGGGCGGGGCAGGGGGAGGGAGAGACCCAGTACTTC.